This T cell receptor beta chain was obtained from a study of naive and memory T cell subsets (TCRdb year 2017). About the investigation overall: An open-source, UMI-based TCR alpha and beta sequencing pipeline was applied to sorted naive and memory peripheral blood T cell subsets. IgG serology results and the functional CMV T cell responses were in complete agreement. RNA was DNase-treated and reverse transcribed with TCR constant-region primers, mostly using SuperScript III.

Library creation used UMI-ligation and nested PCR. An equimolar mix of two oligonucleotides covering both TRBC1 and TRBC2 was used as the beta constant-region primer. The ligated cDNA went through four rounds of PCR with nested alpha and beta constant-region primers together with the SP2 primer. A single-stranded oligonucleotide carrying the SP2 primer and a 12-nucleotide UMI was ligated to the 3' end of the cDNA by T4 RNA ligase 1. The ligation reaction was kept at 16 degrees C for 20-24 hours. PCR2 was typically run as a SYBR Green qPCR and stopped at a predetermined threshold to prevent over-amplification. Agencourt AMPure XP magnetic beads were used for all purifications after the first. Library quantification was done by Qubit, followed by a TapeStation check on which the main peak was expected at around 650 bp. Pooled libraries were sequenced on an Illumina MiSeq with v2 2x251 paired-end kits, typically giving roughly 0.95-2.3 million reads per sample. Each sample's library went into the pool at approximately 4 nM, and about 5-8% PhiX was added to help with cluster recognition. Processing in the source paper ran as follows. Using tag matching that tolerated one base-pair mismatch, Decombinator assigned V and J genes to FASTQ reads that had been processed by Demultiplexor. By using UMIs, Collapsinator corrected both sequencing errors and the frequency errors caused by PCR heterogeneity. CDR3Translator translated TCRs and extracted CDR3s from the conserved cysteine to the FGXG phenylalanine, flagging non-productive sequences. Gini, Shannon entropy and inverse Simpson indices were calculated on repertoires that had been subsampled to equal numbers of UMI-defined TCRs. Clonotype abundance distributions were fitted to a power law by maximum likelihood within the linear range. Similar UMI counts, unique TCR numbers and clonal distributions were obtained with the pipeline and with MIGEC on one naive CD8 sample. Repertoires were searched for about 7,300 CMV-associated CDR3 sequences compiled from VDJdb and a published dataset. TCRdb reanalyzed the raw reads on its own, using fastp at Q25 for trimming and MiXCR for clone calling, and kept in-frame beta chains. Rows are unified per CDR3 protein, each entry keeping the most common DNA and genes. None of the V and J calls come from the authors' own analysis; TCRdb made them. Recorded for this sample are about 22,000 distinct CDR3 sequences; around 8.8% of them occurred a single time. The ten biggest clones cover 22% of the sample.

On this clonotype: What this receptor recognizes is not known. Base-call qualities are not available, and no considerably larger clone is one nucleotide away.

Separate amplification of TCR alpha and beta chain libraries was performed from the second PCR step onward. To determine each donor's CMV status, fresh PBMCs were stimulated overnight with CMV viral lysate, and IFNgamma production from CD4+ T cells was then assessed. Miltenyi beads were used first to positively select CD4 T cells, and CD8 T cells were then positively selected from the CD4-negative fraction. After staining for CD3, CD4, CD8, CD45RA, CD27 and a live/dead dye, cells were sorted on a BD Aria II into four subsets based on CD45RA and CD27. Blood was obtained from a few healthy volunteers, and the blood from each volunteer was fractionated into CD4 and CD8 T cells and subsequently into four differentiation subsets. About 0.13 L of peripheral blood was collected from each donor, and PBMC were isolated by Ficoll-Paque PLUS density-gradient centrifugation. After sorting, cells were lysed in RLT buffer, RNA was extracted using a Qiagen RNeasy kit, and the extracted RNA was stored at -80 degrees C.

Results the study describes overall, beyond this receptor: TCR abundance followed a power law whose exponent differed between naive and memory subsets but was consistent across the three individuals. RNA-based TCR counts may be affected by expression changes linked to T cell activation and differentiation. No ground truth was available to validate the repertoire findings for the naive and memory subsets. After error correction, over 90% of naive TCR sequences appeared only once, giving much steeper abundance distributions than memory subsets. Single alpha or beta chain sequences, rather than paired alpha/beta receptors, were used to define clonotypes. In both CD4 and CD8 cells, the Gini index increased while Shannon and inverse Simpson diversity decreased from naive through CM, EM and EMRA.

Material for sequencing was central memory CD8+ T cells from blood. Explained via the paper, the cell subset or site label denotes: central memory, CD45RA- CD27+. The receptor was derived from a human donor in good health.

The nucleotide sequence is given as TGTGCCAGCAGTTGTTGTGGTCTCAAGAATTCACCCCTCCACTTT. Translated, it gives CASSCCGLKNSPLHF. Recombination connected TRBV27 to TRBJ1-6, with no confident D gene call. CDR1 MNHEY and CDR2 SMNVEV were looked up in the germline V gene (reference sequence). The CDR3 goes from the cysteine to the phenylalanine over 15 residues. This entry keeps only the CDR3 DNA: 45 bases, framed from base 1. The junction shows trimming of 4 bases on V and 7 bases on J, plus 14 bases between the germline ends.